This T cell receptor beta chain was sequenced during a study of cytomegalovirus exposure and HLA in healthy donors (dated by TCRdb to about 2017). With respect to the entire study: An earlier analysis of 587 of the donors reported roughly 300 Gb of sequence data and 117 million unique TCR beta sequences obtained from approximately 180 million T cells. The study used immunosequencing to profile the T cell repertoires of under 700 subjects and linked those repertoires to cytomegalovirus serostatus. Every repertoire in the discovery cohort had been generated on one and the same sequencing platform. In a later analysis, previously published TCR beta repertoires from 666 donors were re-analyzed and high-resolution HLA genotyping was added so that TCR occurrence patterns could be studied. Class I and class II HLA loci were covered by the typing at four-digit resolution. The genetic ancestry cluster associated with self-reported Caucasian donors included approximately 85% of the approximately 410 genotyped donors. The study was designed to test whether signatures of past pathogen exposure could be identified by cataloging public T cell receptors. To predict cytomegalovirus infection status, the study brought together high-throughput TCR immunosequencing, statistical association of individual TCRs with disease status, and machine learning. Roughly five DR-DQ haplotypes were handled as single units for association and clustering, since linkage in the cohort was strong. The later analysis used no new phenotypic data to find candidate immune exposures, relying instead on TCR beta sequences and their occurrence across donors. An early release covering roughly 600 HLA-typed donors comprised around 300 gigabases of sequencing data and 85 million or so unique TCR sequences. In addition to the first cohort of 666 subjects, a separate validation cohort of 120 different subjects was used. Donor age, sex, ethnicity and CMV serostatus were compiled alongside the repertoire data. The number of typed donors differed by locus: roughly 629-640 for A, B, C, DRB1 and DQB1; approximately 540 for DQA1; approximately 610 for DPA1; and around 470 for DPB1. In a later genetic analysis, genome-wide SNP genotypes for about 55% of the 666 donors were used, and that subset was treated as a discovery cohort. Among 398 genotyped donors of the cohort, an average of about 240,000 unique TCR beta nucleotide sequences were sequenced per donor, 15% to 20% of them non-productive. To decide whether each TCR beta V gene segment behaved as functional or pseudogenic, an earlier analysis of some 600 of the donors relied on high-throughput TCR beta sequencing. Study-wide conclusions, independent of this receptor: An earlier analysis of several hundred of the donors showed that most TCR beta V segments appeared in productive rearrangements either about 90% or about 30% of the time, which broadly matched IMGT annotations. Because HLA typing was missing for some donors at each locus, association tests included only the typed subset. Most TCR sequences were observed very rarely across donors, whereas some public TCRs were present in many individuals. An association between a missense DCLRE1C variant and V-gene and J-gene trimming of TCR beta chains was found in a later genetic analysis and replicated in an independent cohort. Compared with equally common non-associated chains, HLA-associated TCR beta chains in a later analysis were more clonally expanded and had lower generation probabilities. The only immune exposure information available for the cohort was CMV serostatus. The classifier was reported to diagnose cytomegalovirus status with high specificity and sensitivity in both the original cohort and the validation cohort. A further reported finding was that TCR beta sequences accurately predicted the HLA-A and HLA-B alleles for most subjects in the first cohort. Linkage disequilibrium might explain the correlated functional status among segregating V segments, but an unknown experimental factor could not be ruled out. Some IMGT-functional V segments, including TRBV6-2 and TRBV6-3, could not be distinguished by the 87-base-pair reads and were therefore excluded. A few of the identified cytomegalovirus-associated TCR beta chains were confirmed in vitro to be specific for cytomegalovirus antigens. Because counts were too low, about 18 rarely observed V segments, including chromosome 9 orphons, were left out of the earlier analysis of about 620 of the donors. It was suggested by the authors that the approach could potentially be generalized to other disease states and immunological phenotypes. In a later analysis, several top co-occurrence clusters were reported to appear linked to parvovirus B19, influenza, CMV and Epstein-Barr virus. The sequencing pipeline was judged likely to have produced a cluster of highly shared sequence variants as a technical artifact. According to a later analysis, most CMV-associated TCR beta chains appeared to be HLA-restricted, and the HLA associations seemed to be driven largely by CMV exposure. Presence/absence analyses assumed roughly uniform sequencing depth across donors, an assumption that may not hold. The study gave a list of some 150 TCR beta chains associated with cytomegalovirus. When HLA alleles, especially DR and DQ, strongly co-occurred, attributing TCR associations to individual alleles was difficult. At a false discovery rate of 0.05, a later analysis linked under 20,000 TCR beta sequences to specific HLA alleles. A later genetic analysis reported fewer N-insertions in productive TCRs among donors in an Asian-associated ancestry cluster than the roughly 690-donor mean. In this cohort, only TCR beta chains were sequenced, and detectable features were limited by the absence of alpha or paired-chain data. In a later analysis, the rate of TCR association differed among HLA loci, with DRB1 alleles having the most associated TCRs and HLA-C alleles having the fewest.

The cohort consisted of 600 or so healthy bone marrow donors. All cohort members were sampled while nominally healthy, although unrecorded immune exposures were likely present. The donor was CMV seronegative and was included in the group of 352 seronegative cohort members. A peripheral blood sample was provided by each donor, and peripheral blood mononuclear cells were used for TCR beta sequencing. Genomic DNA was extracted from the blood cell samples with the Qiagen DNeasy Blood Extraction Kit. The library relied on the immunoSEQ multiplex PCR assay. For the multiplex PCR, a mixture combining 60 forward primers for TCR Vbeta segments and 13 reverse primers for TCR Jbeta segments was used. Amplification of the CDR3 region of rearranged TCR beta genes was performed with a multiplex PCR assay on genomic DNA. The Illumina HiSeq System was used to sequence the amplified TCR beta libraries as 87-base-pair reads. For the original study's pipeline: In a later analysis, around 80 million unique TCR beta chains were counted across the approximately 640 repertoires, and roughly 11 million of these chains were shared by at least two donors. Raw reads were error-corrected and collapsed into unique sequences with a nearest-neighbor algorithm that merged closely related sequences to remove PCR and sequencing errors. Alignment of CDR3 sequences to IMGT reference sequences was used to assign V, D and J gene segments. For a sequence to be retained, at least a six-nucleotide match to both a V gene segment and a J gene segment was required. A rearrangement counted as productive if the CDR3 had no stop codons and remained in frame with V and J, and every other rearrangement counted as non-productive. Following IMGT convention, CDR3 was defined as the stretch from the second conserved V-encoded cysteine to the conserved J-encoded phenylalanine. In an earlier analysis of more than 550 of the donors, sequences lacking an unambiguous match to a single V gene segment were excluded. An earlier analysis of fewer than 650 of the donors classified V segments as functional when productive rearrangements were above 56.7% and as segregating when the standard deviation between donors was above 5%. A statistical classification framework was built for diagnosing cytomegalovirus status from the catalog of TCR beta chain sequences. A later analysis assigned V and J genes by comparing TCR nucleotide sequences with IMGT/GENE-DB human TR gene sequences. Using the TCRdist pipeline, a later analysis assigned CDR3 sequences along with most-parsimonious VDJ recombination scenarios. A later analysis defined each TCR beta chain by its CDR3 amino acid sequence plus V-gene family, and excluded reads lacking a unique V-gene family. As a way to deal with suspected cross-contamination and a sequencing artifact, a later analysis dropped roughly 600 nucleotide sequences that were highly shared and had low generation probability. In a later analysis, a clonal expansion index for each public chain was calculated from normalized within-repertoire ranks of inferred template counts. A later analysis computed generation probabilities with a VDJ recombination model fitted to out-of-frame rearrangements, and checked the results against IGoR. In a later analysis, TCR-TCR, TCR-HLA and TCR-CMV co-occurrence was scored with hypergeometric tests, and a repertoire-size bias correction was applied to TCR pairs. A later analysis estimated false discovery rates by permuting HLA or CMV assignments 20 times. In a later analysis, co-occurring TCRs were grouped with DBSCAN, and TCRdist sequence similarity was added when clustering was performed within HLA-allele-positive subsets. For co-occurrence clustering, repertoires with fewer than 30,000 or more than 120,000 public chains were excluded, along with five or six repertoires with anomalous nucleotide sharing. The immuneACCESS repertoire file appears here via TCRdb, limited to in-frame rearrangements. These files lack a portion of the clones; in checked studies, under half of the deficit traces to unresolved V genes, and the cause of the others is not known. That table furnishes V, J and clone size, whereas the DNA furnished D and trimming. For this sample there are some 140,000 clones; about 86% appear just once. Roughly 5.2% of the sample rests with the top ten.

Comments on this clone: This receptor's antigen is unknown. The record has no base qualities; no much larger clone is one base away.

Inclusive of the bounding cysteine and phenylalanine, the CDR3 is 15 residues long. The DNA shown is the 45-base CDR3, in frame from base 1. As encoded in the germline V gene (reference sequence), CDR1 is GTSNPN while CDR2 is SVGIG. V is pruned by 2 bases and J by 3 bases, leaving 7 bases of the junction without a gene match. The sequence was collected from a woman aged 25 to 39 in good health and CMV-seronegative. The chain links TRBV30 with TRBJ1-5, with 7 middle bases fitting TRBD1. Specimen: PBMCs. The DNA sequence reads TGTGCCTGGAGTCGACAGGGTTTAGACAATCAGCCCCAGCATTTT. This encodes CAWSRQGLDNQPQHF.